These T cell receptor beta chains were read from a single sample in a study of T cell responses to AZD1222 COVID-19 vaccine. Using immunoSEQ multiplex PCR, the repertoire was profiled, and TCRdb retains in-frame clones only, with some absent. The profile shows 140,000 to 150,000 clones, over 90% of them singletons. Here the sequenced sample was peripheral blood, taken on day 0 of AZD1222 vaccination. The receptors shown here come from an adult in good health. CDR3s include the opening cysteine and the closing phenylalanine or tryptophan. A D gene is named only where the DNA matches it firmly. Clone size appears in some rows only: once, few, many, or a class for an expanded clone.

TGTGCCAGCAGGCGATCGGGACAGGGTGGTGAAAAACTGTTTTTT	CASRRSGQGGEKLFF	TRBV28	TRBJ1-4	-	TRBD1
TGTGCCAGCAGCTCGGACAGGGTCGAGAACAATGAGCAGTTCTTC	CASSSDRVENNEQFF	TRBV28	TRBJ2-1	-	TRBD1
TGTGCCACCAGCAAAATTAGGGACAGTGGGGCCTTGACGCAGTTCTTC	CATSKIRDSGALTQFF	TRBV15	TRBJ2-1	-	TRBD1
TGTGCCAGCAGCTGGACAGGTTTTAGCAATCAGCCCCAGCATTTT	CASSWTGFSNQPQHF	TRBV28	TRBJ1-5	-	TRBD1
TGTGCCAGCAGCTTACAGGATAATTCACCCCTCCACTTT	CASSLQDNSPLHF	TRBV13	TRBJ1-6	once	-
TGTGCCAGCTCACCCCCCGACAGCAACTACGAGCAGTACTTC	CASSPPDSNYEQYF	TRBV18	TRBJ2-7	few	-
TGTGCCAGCAGCTTAAGAGGGGGAAATGAGCAGTTCTTC	CASSLRGGNEQFF	TRBV7-8	TRBJ2-1	-	-
TGTGCCAGCAGCAAGCCCACCGCTAGCGGGAGAAGGGTGTACGAGCAGTACTTC	CASSKPTASGRRVYEQYF	TRBV21-1	TRBJ2-7	-	-
TGTGCCAGTAGTGACGACGGAGACACTGAAGCTTTCTTT	CASSDDGDTEAFF	TRBV19	TRBJ1-1	-	-
TGCAGCGTTGAGCGTCTAGCGGGGGAGACCCAGTACTTC	CSVERLAGETQYF	TRBV29-1	TRBJ2-5	-	TRBD2
TGTGCCAGCAGGCGACTACTCTTAGGCAATGAGCAGTTCTTC	CASRRLLLGNEQFF	TRBV6-5	TRBJ2-1	-	-
TGTGCCAGCAGCCAAGATAGCGGGAGGCCCTCCTACGAGCAGTACTTC	CASSQDSGRPSYEQYF	TRBV3-1/TRBV3-2	TRBJ2-7	-	TRBD2
TGCAGCGTTGAAGGTAGACTAGCGGGAGGAGGCACCGGGGAGCTGTTTTTT	CSVEGRLAGGGTGELFF	TRBV29-1	TRBJ2-2	-	TRBD2
TGTGCCAGCAGCTTCCGACTAGCGGAGAACACCGGGGAGCTGTTTTTT	CASSFRLAENTGELFF	TRBV9	TRBJ2-2	-	TRBD2
TGTGCCAGCAGCCAAGAGGGCAGGGCTAGGGAAGCTAACTATGGCTACACCTTC	CASSQEGRAREANYGYTF	TRBV4-2	TRBJ1-2	-	-
TGTGCCAGCAGCTTTGGAAGGAACACCGGGGAGCTGTTTTTT	CASSFGRNTGELFF	TRBV7-9	TRBJ2-2	-	-
TGTGCCAGCTCACTCACAGGGGTTAACTATGAGCAGTACTTC	CASSLTGVNYEQYF	TRBV18	TRBJ2-7	few	TRBD1
TGTGCCAGCAGCCAAGGTCGGGCCGGGACCCAGTACTTC	CASSQGRAGTQYF	TRBV3-1/TRBV3-2	TRBJ2-5	-	-
TGTGCCAGCAGCGGTCTTACAGGGGGCAATGAGCAGTTCTTC	CASSGLTGGNEQFF	TRBV3-1/TRBV3-2	TRBJ2-1	few	TRBD1
TGTGCCAGCAGTGAATCCGGGGGGCGATCACCCCTCCACTTT	CASSESGGRSPLHF	TRBV25-1	TRBJ1-6	-	-